Each of the 18 T cell receptor beta chains below was sequenced from the same sample in a study of beta chain features in type 1 diabetes. Findings of the study overall: All four CD4+ subsets of Type 1 diabetes patients contained TCRB CDR3s that were moderately but significantly shorter.

The authors reverse transcribed all of the isolated RNA, so sequencing captured expressed TCRB transcripts. Measured with immunoSEQ multiplex PCR; TCRdb has only the in-frame clones, and not every one. The table has more than 55,000 clones, about 47% seen once. These receptors have no identified antigens. Material for sequencing was Tregs from blood. These receptors were obtained from a woman in her 40s with type 1 diabetes.

V gene TRBV27 combines with J gene TRBJ1-3; possible D gene TRBD1, 6 bases. CDR3 length: 14 amino acids. Germline assignment: CDR1 MNHEY and CDR2 SMNVEV (reference sequence). Trimming removed 4 bases from V and 1 base from J, with 8 bases in between. The chain's CDR3 is CASSSDRSGNTIYF. The CDR3 nucleotides read TGTGCCAGCAGTTCGGACAGATCTGGAAACACCATATATTTT.

This clone was detected once. This chain joins TRBV7-2 and TRBJ2-5; the match to TRBD1 covers 8 bases. Per germline, CDR1 SGHTA and CDR2 FQGNSA. The ends lost 6 bases at V and 1 base at J; junction bases unmatched: 4. This CDR3 region has 14 residues. This CDR3 reads CASRLQGGQETQYF. The CDR3 nucleotides are TGTGCCAGCAGGTTACAGGGGGGCCAAGAGACCCAGTACTTC. The full variable domain, rest sourced from reference TRBV7-2 and TRBJ2-5, is GAGVSQSPSNKVTEKGKDVELRCDPISGHTALYWYRQSLGQGLEFLIYFQGNSAPDKSGLPSDRFSAERTGGSVSTLTIQRTQQEDSAVYLCASRLQGGQETQYFGPGTRLLVL.

This clone has just one count. This chain connects TRBV7-2 to TRBJ1-1; D is unresolved. In germline, CDR1 is SGHTA, CDR2 FQGNSA. The CDR3 is 14 residues long. Between the trimmed V and J ends, which lost 0 bases and 7 bases, there was a span of 12 bases. DNA for the CDR3: TGTGCCAGCAGCTTAGCGGTGGAGTTACGTGAAGCTTTCTTT. This codes for CASSLAVELREAFF.

The chain recombines TRBV5-4 with TRBJ2-7, with D possibly TRBD2 on 5 matching bases. CDR3 length: 16 residues. V lost 1 base and J lost 3, with 17 bases in between. Germline V gene sequence: CDR1 SGHNT, CDR2 YYREEE (reference sequence). CDR3 protein: CASSLNAGARGYEQYF. CDR3 nucleotides: TGTGCCAGCAGCTTGAACGCGGGCGCAAGAGGCTACGAGCAGTACTTC. The whole variable domain, remainder taken from reference TRBV5-4 and TRBJ2-7, is ETGVTQSPTHLIKTRGQQVTLRCSSQSGHNTVSWYQQALGQGPQFIFQYYREEENGRGNFPPRFSGLQFPNYSSELNVNALELDDSALYLCASSLNAGARGYEQYFGPGTRLTVT.

The chain links TRBV5-6 to TRBJ2-5; 7 positions match TRBD2. Germline V lookup: CDR1 SGHDT, CDR2 YYEEEE. V gave up 4 bases and J gave up 4 bases; unmatched junction bases: 19. This CDR3 spans 18 amino acids. CDR3 nucleotide sequence: TGTGCCAGCAGCCCAACTGGGAGGGAGAGAGTGGGAAGAGAGACCCAGTACTTC. Encoded protein: CASSPTGRERVGRETQYF.

This clone has more than one count but fewer than ten. The chain recombines TRBV28 with TRBJ1-1, with D perhaps matching TRBD1 (5 bases). Germline V lookup: CDR1 MDHEN, CDR2 SYDVKM. V lost 7 bases and J lost 3, with 9 bases in between. This CDR3 has 12 amino acids. Here the CDR3 reads CASNWGDTEAFF. CDR3 coding DNA: TGTGCCAGCAATTGGGGGGACACTGAAGCTTTCTTT.

The V call is TRBV7-2, the J call TRBJ2-3; no firm D call. CDR1 is SGHTA and CDR2 is FQGNSA in the germline V gene. The ends were cut back, 4 bases at V and 0 bases at J, with 11 bases in the middle. The CDR3 extends over 15 amino acids. CDR3 amino acids: CASSSPTASTDTQYF. Here the CDR3 DNA reads TGTGCCAGCAGCTCACCAACTGCTAGCACAGATACGCAGTATTTT. Complete variable domain (other parts from reference TRBV7-2 and TRBJ2-3): GAGVSQSPSNKVTEKGKDVELRCDPISGHTALYWYRQSLGQGLEFLIYFQGNSAPDKSGLPSDRFSAERTGGSVSTLTIQRTQQEDSAVYLCASSSPTASTDTQYFGPGTRLTVL.

This clone was counted only a few times. V is TRBV28 and J is TRBJ1-2, with 7 bases fitting TRBD1. This CDR3 has 15 amino acids. CDR1 MDHEN and CDR2 SYDVKM come from the germline V gene. With 5 bases clipped from V and 0 bases from J, the junction kept 6 bases outside the gene matches. CDR3 sequence (DNA): TGTGCCAGCAGTCAGACAGGGCTTGCTAACTATGGCTACACCTTC. Protein: CASSQTGLANYGYTF.

V gene TRBV29-1 combines with J gene TRBJ2-7; 8 nucleotides agree with TRBD1. V shed 5 bases, J shed 9 bases, and the junction held 9 bases outside the gene matches. This CDR3 comprises 12 residues. The germline V gene encodes CDR1 SQVTM and CDR2 ANQGSEA. CDR3: CSVSAGQVGQYF. The CDR3, as DNA: TGCAGCGTTTCCGCGGGACAGGTGGGGCAGTACTTC.

The chain uses TRBV4-2 and TRBJ2-3; TRBD2 is a possible D gene (6 bases). This CDR3 contains 14 residues. Germline V lookup: CDR1 LGHNA, CDR2 YNFKEQ. With 0 bases removed from V and 8 bases from J, the gap between germline ends came to 12 bases. CDR3 coding DNA: TGTGCCAGCAGCCAAGATCGAATGGGGGGTACGCAGTATTTT. It yields the protein CASSQDRMGGTQYF.

The rearrangement uses TRBV7-8 and TRBJ1-2; D remains unclear. Trimming took off 1 base at V and 2 bases at J, with 5 bases between the two ends. The germline V gene encodes CDR1 SGHVS and CDR2 FQNEAQ. The CDR3 consists of 13 residues. The CDR3: CASSLDSNYGYTF. CDR3 sequence (DNA): TGTGCCAGCAGCTTAGACAGCAACTATGGCTACACCTTC.

The chain combines TRBV5-1 with TRBJ2-7; D gene ambiguous. With 5 bases removed from V and 3 bases from J, the gap between germline ends came to 9 bases. The germline gives CDR1 SGHRS, CDR2 YFSETQ. The CDR3 length is 12 residues. CDR3 DNA: TGCGCCAGCAGAGGCCCGGGCTACGAGCAGTACTTC. Amino acids: CASRGPGYEQYF.

The chain combines TRBV18 with TRBJ1-1, with 11 positions matching TRBD1. Germline CDR1 is KGHSH and CDR2 is LQKENI. The CDR3 is made up of 15 amino acids. Trimming removed 5 bases from V and 1 base from J; junction bases left unmatched: 3. This chain's CDR3 is CASSAGTGGNTEAFF. The CDR3 nucleotides are TGTGCCAGCTCAGCCGGGACAGGGGGGAACACTGAAGCTTTCTTT.

The chain links TRBV7-8 to TRBJ1-6; no clear D gene. Trimming removed 5 bases at V and 7 bases at J, with 15 bases between. This CDR3 spans 15 amino acids. In germline, CDR1 is SGHVS, CDR2 FQNEAQ. CDR3 protein: CASSQDSSSNSPLHF. As DNA, the CDR3 is TGTGCCAGCAGCCAGGACTCCTCTTCGAATTCACCCCTCCACTTT.

This rearrangement joins TRBV6-4 to TRBJ2-1; 12 positions agree with TRBD2. The CDR3 covers 13 residues. Per germline, CDR1 MRHNA and CDR2 SNTAGT. V was clipped by 6 bases and J by 9 bases; unmatched bases: 3. The CDR3 DNA follows: TGTGCCAGCAGAACTAGCGGGGGGACTGAGCAGTTCTTC. The encoded protein is CASRTSGGTEQFF.

V is TRBV10-3 and J is TRBJ2-7; 8 bases align to TRBD1. The trim removed 4 bases at V and 4 bases at J, leaving 6 bases unmatched. Germline lookup yields CDR1 ENHRY and CDR2 SYGVKD. CDR3 length: 14 residues. CDR3 in DNA: TGTGCCATCAGTGCGACCGGGACAGGTTACGAGCAGTACTTC. This translates into CAISATGTGYEQYF.

This clone was seen just once. The rearrangement uses TRBV18 and TRBJ1-2; D might be TRBD1 (5 bases). V lost 3 bases and J 6 bases, leaving 14 bases between the germline ends. There are 14 residues in the CDR3. Germline CDR1 and CDR2: KGHSH and LQKENI. CDR3 sequence reads: CASSPGRGLHGYTF. The CDR3 DNA sequence: TGTGCCAGCTCACCCGGGAGGGGTCTACATGGCTACACCTTC.

The chain employs TRBV5-1 and TRBJ2-1; tentative D call: TRBD2 (6 bases). Trimming left V 1 base short and J 10 bases short, with 18 bases between. The germline V gene encodes CDR1 SGHRS and CDR2 YFSETQ. The CDR3 has 15 residues. The CDR3 DNA reads as TGCGCCAGCAGCTTGAAGGCGGGCCGGGGAGGAGAGCAGTTCTTC. The encoded protein is CASSLKAGRGGEQFF.